The 29 T cell receptor beta chains in this list originate from one sample, sequenced in a study of CD8 T cells in ankylosing spondylitis. Each CDR3 protein is one row after TCRdb ran MiXCR on the 5' RACE reads. The sample includes around 180,000 distinct CDR3 sequences, 18% of them seen just once. Sequences were obtained from blood, either unsorted or a sorted T cell fraction (not recorded which). The receptors derive from a male donor aged 10 to 30 with ankylosing spondylitis or in good health (not recorded which).

In its sample, this clonotype was seen many times. The chain uses TRBV20-1 and TRBJ2-1; 10 bases align to TRBD2. The length of the CDR3 is 17 residues. Germline CDR1 reads DFQATT; CDR2 reads SNEGSKA (reference sequence). Germline trimming cut 0 bases from V and 4 bases from J; bases unmatched to any gene: 9. The CDR3 nucleotides read TGCAGTGCTAGAGATTTCCGACTAGCGGGTATTTACAATGAGCAGTTCTTC. Translating gives CSARDFRLAGIYNEQFF.

This clonotype occurred a few times. This chain connects TRBV7-9 to TRBJ1-1; D gene ambiguous. This CDR3 has 13 amino acids. Germline loops: CDR1 SEHNR, CDR2 FQNEAQ (reference sequence). The germline V and J ends were trimmed by 1 base and 3 bases, with 6 bases remaining between them. The CDR3 is CASSLDSYTEAFF. Written as DNA, the CDR3 is TGTGCCAGCAGCTTAGACAGCTACACTGAAGCTTTCTTT.

The chain joins TRBV11-2 to TRBJ2-2; 9 bases agree with TRBD1. V was pared by 6 bases and J by 1 base, with 6 bases of the junction left unmatched. In germline, CDR1 is SGHAT, CDR2 FQNNGV. The CDR3 has 16 amino acids. The DNA of the CDR3 is TGTGCCAGCAGACACAACAGGGGGCAGAACACCGGGGAGCTGTTTTTT. Its protein is CASRHNRGQNTGELFF.

This clonotype was detected many times. This chain joins TRBV7-9 and TRBJ2-3; 9 bases are shared with TRBD2. With V trimmed by 5 bases and J by 2 bases, 5 bases remained unmatched. The CDR3 has 15 amino acids. Germline V lookup: CDR1 SEHNR, CDR2 FQNEAQ (reference sequence). This CDR3 is CASSQIAGDTDTQYF. The CDR3 DNA reads as TGTGCCAGCAGCCAAATAGCGGGAGACACAGATACGCAGTATTTT.

Ten or more counts support this clonotype. The chain recombines TRBV7-9 with TRBJ2-5, with TRBD1 matching over 9 bases. The germline CDR1 and CDR2 sequences are SEHNR and FQNEAQ (reference sequence). The CDR3 has 14 residues. V dropped 6 bases and J dropped 1; count of bases not matched to a gene: 3. The DNA for the CDR3 is TGTGCCAGCAGAGAGACAGGGGGCCAAGAGACCCAGTACTTC. It encodes CASRETGGQETQYF.

There are many counts of this clonotype. The CDR3 loop reads CASSLANEIGIQYF. The CDR3 nucleotides are TGTGCCAGCAGCTTAGCGAACGAAATCGGCATTCAGTACTTC. The chain joins TRBV7-9 to TRBJ2-4; D is ambiguous. Per the germline V gene, CDR1 is SEHNR and CDR2 is FQNEAQ (reference sequence). The V gene lost 0 bases and the J gene lost 9 bases, with 12 bases spanning the gap. The CDR3 sequence is 14 residues long. Full variable domain (remainder filled in from reference TRBV7-9 and TRBJ2-4): DTGVSQNPRHKITKRGQNVTFRCDPISEHNRLYWYRQTLGQGPEFLTYFQNEAQLEKSRLLSDRFSAERPKGSFSTLEIQRTEQGDSAMYLCASSLANEIGIQYFGAGTRLSVL.

The table lists this clonotype with many counts. The chain has TRBV5-1 and TRBJ1-2; no clear D. This CDR3 spans 14 amino acids. Germline values: CDR1 SGHRS, CDR2 YFSETQ. Deletions cut 2 bases from V and 4 bases from J, with 12 bases between. The CDR3 is CASSLGSRGYGYTF. The CDR3 DNA is TGCGCCAGCAGCTTAGGGAGCCGGGGCTATGGCTACACCTTC.

The chain recombines TRBV5-6 with TRBJ2-1; TRBD2 aligns across 12 bases. Germline trimming cut 4 bases from V and 8 bases from J; bases unmatched to any gene: 10. CDR1 is SGHDT and CDR2 is YYEEEE in the germline V gene. The CDR3 contains 16 residues. CDR3 sequence reads: CASSPRLAGGPHEQFF. Written as DNA, the CDR3 is TGTGCCAGCAGCCCGCGTCTAGCGGGAGGGCCGCATGAGCAGTTCTTC.

The chain couples TRBV7-2 to TRBJ2-7, with no clear D. Germline CDR1 SGHTA, CDR2 FQGNSA. Trimming took 3 bases from V and 3 from J, leaving 24 bases between them. The CDR3 covers 18 residues. The CDR3 region has the DNA TGTGCCAGCAGCTTTGAAATATCAGGACGTTCCGTGGTCTACGAGCAGTACTTC. As protein: CASSFEISGRSVVYEQYF.

This clonotype was seen at least ten times. The chain employs TRBV11-1 and TRBJ2-1, with 7 bases matching TRBD2. V shed 1 base and J 6 bases; nucleotides not matched to a gene: 6. CDR1 SGHAT and CDR2 FQDESV come from the germline V gene (reference sequence). CDR3 length: 15 amino acids. The CDR3 coding sequence is TGTGCCAGCAGCTTAGTTAGGGAGGGGACCAATGAGCAGTTCTTC. It codes for CASSLVREGTNEQFF.

This clonotype has a handful of counts. The chain joins TRBV6-5 to TRBJ1-1; D might be TRBD1 (5 bases). Per germline, CDR1 MNHEY and CDR2 SVGAGI. This CDR3 comprises 13 residues. V lost 4 bases to trimming and J lost 8 bases, with 14 bases between them. CDR3 DNA: TGTGCCAGCAGTTGGGGAGGGGAGGCGGAAGCTTTCTTT. Protein: CASSWGGEAEAFF.

This clonotype was seen ten or more times. The chain has TRBV30 and TRBJ2-5; TRBD1 matches at 8 bases. The length of the CDR3 is 15 residues. The trim removed 0 bases at V and 2 bases at J, leaving 5 bases unmatched. Germline V lookup: CDR1 GTSNPN, CDR2 SVGIG (reference sequence). This chain's CDR3 is CAWSVYGTGQETQYF. The CDR3 bases are TGTGCCTGGAGTGTATACGGGACAGGACAAGAGACCCAGTACTTC. The whole variable domain, filled in from reference TRBV30 and TRBJ2-5, reads SQTIHQWPATLVQPVGSPLSLECTVEGTSNPNLYWYRQAAGRGLQLLFYSVGIGQISSEVPQNLSASRPQDRQFILSSKKLLLSDSGFYLCAWSVYGTGQETQYFGPGTRLLVL.

The CDR3, as DNA: TGCGCCAGCGTAACAGCCCCGACTAGCGGGAGACCCGGGGAGCTGTTTTTT. This encodes CASVTAPTSGRPGELFF. The gene calls are TRBV23-1 and TRBJ2-2; 12 positions agree with TRBD2. TRBV23-1 is an open reading frame whose function is uncertain. The J segment lost 6 bases and the V segment lost 8 bases, leaving 13 bases of the junction unmatched. The CDR3 extends over 17 amino acids.

This clonotype has ten or more counts. V is TRBV7-2 and J is TRBJ2-1; 12 positions agree with TRBD1. This CDR3 contains 14 residues. Germline values: CDR1 SGHTA, CDR2 FQGNSA. V shed 4 bases, J shed 8 bases, and the junction held 3 bases outside the gene matches. The CDR3 nucleotides are TGTGCCAGCAGCTCGGGACAGGGGGCCGATGAGCAGTTCTTC. Translated, it gives CASSSGQGADEQFF.

This clonotype has a count of ten or more. V usage is TRBV21-1 and J usage is TRBJ2-5; whether TRBD1, the table's D call, matches the DNA was not checked. TRBV21-1 is reported as a pseudogene. This CDR3 region has 17 residues. CDR3 DNA sequence: TGTGCCAGCAATACTTCCCGGGACAGGGGTGGGCAAGAGACCCAGTACTTC. Translating it yields CASNTSRDRGGQETQYF.

The chain combines TRBV7-8 with TRBJ2-5; 10 positions match TRBD2. The CDR3 extends over 14 amino acids. Trimming removed 8 bases from V and 2 bases from J; junction bases left unmatched: 5. Germline-derived CDR1 and CDR2 are SGHVS and FQNEAQ. The chain's CDR3 is CASLAGVEQETQYF. The CDR3 DNA follows: TGTGCCAGCCTAGCGGGAGTCGAGCAAGAGACCCAGTACTTC.

This clonotype appeared many times. The gene calls are TRBV12-3 or TRBV12-4 and TRBJ2-7, with a possible D match to TRBD2 (5 bases). V lost 6 bases and J 7 bases, leaving 10 bases between the germline ends. This CDR3 is built from 11 residues. CDR3 region: CASSRGWEQYF. The CDR3 nucleotides read TGTGCCAGCAGCCGCGGGTGGGAGCAGTACTTC.

The rearrangement joins TRBV6-5 to TRBJ1-1; 7 bases match TRBD1. V trimming: 2 bases; J trimming: 0 bases; junction bases outside the gene matches: 9. This CDR3 is built from 17 residues. Germline V gene data show CDR1 as MNHEY and CDR2 as SVGAGI. The CDR3 loop is CASSYRDSSIMNTEAFF. DNA of the CDR3: TGTGCCAGCAGTTACCGGGACAGCAGTATCATGAACACTGAAGCTTTCTTT.

A few counts support this clonotype. V gene TRBV12-3 or TRBV12-4 combines with J gene TRBJ1-2, with D perhaps matching TRBD1 (5 bases). Trimming left V 3 bases short and J 6 bases short, with 11 bases between. The CDR3 is made up of 13 amino acids. The CDR3 region has the DNA TGTGCCAGCAGTTTCGAGGGGAGGAATGGCTACACCTTC. Its translation is CASSFEGRNGYTF.

In its sample, this clonotype was seen many times. The V gene is TRBV7-3, the J gene TRBJ2-3; 7 bases are shared with TRBD2. CDR3 length equals 14 residues. Germline loops: CDR1 SGHTA, CDR2 FQGTGA. V was clipped by 2 bases and J by 4 bases; unmatched bases: 3. CDR3 protein: CASSLGLGADTQYF. In DNA form, the CDR3 reads TGTGCCAGCAGCTTAGGACTAGGGGCAGATACGCAGTATTTT.

This clonotype was counted ten times or more. The rearrangement links TRBV7-6 to TRBJ1-1; tentatively, D is TRBD1 (6 bases). V gave up 5 bases and J gave up 4 bases, with 14 bases separating them. This CDR3 is built from 14 residues. The germline V gene has CDR1 SGHVS and CDR2 FNYEAQ. The CDR3: CASSPEQGPTEAFF. The CDR3, as DNA: TGTGCCAGCAGCCCAGAACAGGGACCCACTGAAGCTTTCTTT.

This clonotype was seen repeatedly, ten times or more. This rearrangement joins TRBV29-1 to TRBJ2-2; the D gene could be TRBD1 or TRBD2 (7 bases each). V was pared by 1 base and J by 5 bases, with 17 bases between. CDR3 length: 16 amino acids. Germline values: CDR1 SQVTM, CDR2 ANQGSEA. The CDR3 sequence: CSVEGEARGGTGELFF. DNA for the CDR3: TGCAGCGTTGAAGGGGAGGCCAGGGGGGGGACCGGGGAGCTGTTTTTT.

There are many counts of this clonotype. The V call is TRBV10-3, the J call TRBJ1-2; D gene unclear. The CDR3 is 13 amino acids. The V end was cut by 2 bases, the J end by 3 bases, with 7 bases between. The germline gives CDR1 ENHRY, CDR2 SYGVKD. CDR3 nucleotides: TGTGCCATCAGTGAGGCGGTAGACTATGGCTACACCTTC. Its translation: CAISEAVDYGYTF.

This clonotype was picked up many times. The rearrangement uses TRBV5-1 and TRBJ2-1; no clear D gene. CDR1 is SGHRS, CDR2 YFSETQ, per germline. Trimming took 0 bases from V and 0 from J, leaving 7 bases between them. The CDR3 contains 15 residues. CDR3 region: CASSLGPASYNEQFF. The CDR3, as DNA: TGCGCCAGCAGCTTGGGACCAGCCTCCTACAATGAGCAGTTCTTC.

This clonotype was counted between two and nine times. This chain uses TRBV7-6 with TRBJ2-2, with TRBD2 matching over 8 bases. This CDR3 has 15 amino acids. The trim removed 5 bases at V and 4 bases at J, leaving 6 bases unmatched. The germline CDR1 and CDR2 sequences are SGHVS and FNYEAQ. The CDR3 here is CASSGSGRGTGELFF. CDR3 sequence (DNA): TGTGCCAGCAGCGGGAGCGGGAGAGGCACCGGGGAGCTGTTTTTT.

There are many counts of this clonotype. V usage is TRBV5-1 and J usage is TRBJ2-7, with 7 positions matching TRBD1. The CDR3 has 14 residues. With V trimmed by 0 bases and J by 6 bases, 6 bases remained unmatched. Germline V CDR1 and CDR2: SGHRS, YFSETQ. CDR3 amino acids: CASSLETGSPEQYV. The CDR3 DNA reads as TGCGCCAGCAGCTTGGAGACAGGGTCCCCCGAGCAGTACGTC.

This clonotype appeared many times. The V and J genes are TRBV6-4 and TRBJ2-3; D remains ambiguous. This CDR3 has 13 amino acids. The V gene lost 2 bases and the J gene lost 2 bases, with 5 bases spanning the gap. Germline V CDR1 and CDR2: MRHNA, SNTAGT. The CDR3 sequence is CASSDATTDTQYF. CDR3 DNA: TGTGCCAGCAGTGACGCGACCACAGATACGCAGTATTTT.

There are many counts of this clonotype. The chain uses TRBV12-3 or TRBV12-4 and TRBJ1-4; D possibly corresponds to TRBD1 (6 bases). CDR3 length: 15 amino acids. V lost 5 bases, J lost 7 bases, and 17 bases lay in between. CDR3 bases: TGTGCCAGCAGTCCTAACACCGGGACACTTGAAAAACTGTTTTTT. This encodes CASSPNTGTLEKLFF.

This clonotype was recorded at least ten times. The CDR3: CASSEYEGGRPDTQYF. CDR3 coding DNA: TGTGCCAGCAGTGAATATGAGGGGGGAAGGCCAGATACGCAGTATTTT. The chain links TRBV25-1 to TRBJ2-3; D may match TRBD1 or TRBD2 (6 bases each). Germline-derived CDR1 and CDR2 are MGHDK and SYGVNS. Trimming stripped 0 bases from V and 4 bases from J, with 14 bases between. This CDR3 spans 16 amino acids.